What follows are 21 T cell receptor beta chains derived from one specimen sequenced in a study of patients and donors after allogeneic stem cell transplantation. One entry per CDR3 protein, called by TCRdb with MiXCR from the RT-PCR reads. The table includes 200,000 to 250,000 distinct CDR3 sequences, 35% to 45% detected once. Sequencing was carried out using blood, either unsorted or a sorted T cell fraction (not recorded which). The receptors shown here come from a human donor who was either an allogeneic HSCT recipient or a stem cell or donor lymphocyte infusion donor (not recorded which). It is not recorded whose cells these are; they may come from a transplant donor.

This clonotype was seen a single time. V usage is TRBV7-6 and J usage is TRBJ2-3; 10 positions match TRBD2. The V gene end was trimmed by 4 bases and the J gene end by 2 bases; junction bases not matched to a gene: 12. The CDR3 is made up of 18 amino acids. Germline CDR1 SGHVS, CDR2 FNYEAQ. This CDR3 is CASSSSASGGALTDTQYF. Here the CDR3 DNA reads TGTGCCAGCAGCTCCAGTGCCAGCGGGGGGGCCCTCACAGATACGCAGTATTTT.

The gene calls are TRBV5-1 and TRBJ2-7; tentative D call: TRBD2 (5 bases). Germline assignment: CDR1 SGHRS and CDR2 YFSETQ. CDR3 length: 13 amino acids. Trimming left V 4 bases short and J 6 bases short, with 14 bases between. CDR3: CASSLTRRSEQYF. The CDR3 coding sequence is TGCGCCAGCAGCCTTACTAGGAGGTCCGAGCAGTACTTC.

This clonotype was detected once. The chain carries TRBV15 and TRBJ2-7; D is unclear. V gave up 0 bases and J gave up 3 bases, with 3 bases separating them. Germline assignment: CDR1 LNHNV and CDR2 YYDKDF (reference sequence). The CDR3 runs 12 residues. This CDR3 is CATSRDIYEQYF. The CDR3 DNA sequence: TGTGCCACCAGCAGAGATATCTACGAGCAGTACTTC.

There are a few counts of this clonotype. V and J are TRBV3-1 and TRBJ1-5; D uncertain. Germline V CDR1 and CDR2: LGHDT, YNNKEL (reference sequence). V gave up 1 base and J gave up 15 bases, with 16 bases separating them. The CDR3 is made up of 13 amino acids. The CDR3 loop is CASSQGLPGGRHF. CDR3 bases: TGTGCCAGCAGCCAAGGACTGCCGGGAGGACGGCATTTT.

In its sample, this clonotype was seen a few times. CDR3 protein: CAISARGAYGYTF. CDR3 DNA sequence: TGTGCCATCAGTGCCAGGGGGGCCTATGGCTACACCTTC. This rearrangement joins TRBV10-3 to TRBJ1-2; 7 bases match TRBD1. The CDR3 is 13 amino acids. V lost 4 bases, J lost 4 bases, and 3 bases stayed unmatched. Germline CDR1 reads ENHRY; CDR2 reads SYGVKD.

The J gene is TRBJ1-2, the V gene TRBV5-1; 9 bases fit TRBD1. The CDR3 has 13 amino acids. J lost 8 bases, V lost 4 bases, and 6 bases had no gene match. Per germline, CDR1 SGHRS and CDR2 YFSETQ. CDR3 in DNA: TGCGCCAGCAGCCGGAACAGGGGGCACGGCTACACCTTC. Its protein product is CASSRNRGHGYTF. Based on the CDR3 plus reference TRBV5-1 and TRBJ1-2, the full variable domain is KAGVTQTPRYLIKTRGQQVTLSCSPISGHRSVSWYQQTPGQGLQFLFEYFSETQRNKGNFPGRFSGRQFSNSRSEMNVSTLELGDSALYLCASSRNRGHGYTFGSGTRLTVV.

The chain recombines TRBV18 with TRBJ2-7, with 8 bases lining up with TRBD1. Losses at the gene ends were 5 bases for V and 3 bases for J; bases not matched to a gene: 3. In germline, CDR1 is KGHSH, CDR2 LQKENI. The CDR3 sequence is 13 residues long. The CDR3 sequence is CASSKTGDYEQYF. For the CDR3, the DNA is TGTGCCAGCTCAAAGACAGGGGACTACGAGCAGTACTTC.

The rearrangement uses TRBV7-9 and TRBJ1-1, with 7 bases fitting TRBD1. The germline V gene has CDR1 SEHNR and CDR2 FQNEAQ (reference sequence). V lost 5 bases, J lost 5 bases, and 17 bases stayed unmatched. The CDR3 length is 17 residues. As DNA, the CDR3 is TGTGCCAGCAGCCCGTATATAACACAGGGGAGAGGGACTGAAGCTTTCTTT. Translated: CASSPYITQGRGTEAFF.

This clonotype showed up many times. The J gene is TRBJ1-1, the V gene TRBV12-3 or TRBV12-4; unclear D gene. The germline V and J ends were trimmed by 1 base and 0 bases, with 6 bases remaining between them. This CDR3 spans 14 amino acids. CDR3 DNA sequence: TGTGCCAGCAGTTTAGGCAGAATGAACACTGAAGCTTTCTTT. Its translation is CASSLGRMNTEAFF.

Only a few counts were recorded for this clonotype. The rearrangement uses TRBV5-1 and TRBJ2-1; the D gene is possibly TRBD1 (6 bases). The CDR3 spans 13 residues. Germline-derived CDR1 and CDR2 are SGHRS and YFSETQ. Trimming cost V 4 bases and J 9 bases, with 14 bases left between them. The CDR3 DNA is TGCGCCAGCAGCCCGACAGGATCGAGTGAGCAGTTCTTC. Translated: CASSPTGSSEQFF.

The chain recombines TRBV29-1 with TRBJ2-5; 8 bases align to TRBD1. CDR1 is SQVTM, CDR2 ANQGSEA, per germline. This CDR3 is built from 13 residues. The V segment lost 7 bases and the J segment 5 bases; nucleotides outside the gene matches: 9. This chain's CDR3 is CSATPGGAETQYF. DNA of the CDR3: TGCAGCGCTACCCCAGGGGGCGCGGAGACCCAGTACTTC.

The V call is TRBV29-1, the J call TRBJ2-7; D is possibly TRBD1 or TRBD2 (5 bases each). CDR3 length equals 12 residues. Germline V gene data show CDR1 as SQVTM and CDR2 as ANQGSEA. V dropped 7 bases and J dropped 6 bases, with 16 bases sitting between them. The CDR3 is CSAQEGSGEQYF. The CDR3 nucleotides read TGCAGCGCCCAAGAGGGGTCGGGCGAGCAGTACTTC.

This clonotype was observed a handful of times. The V and J genes are TRBV20-1 and TRBJ2-7, with D maybe TRBD1 (6 bases). The CDR3 runs to 14 residues. In germline, CDR1 is DFQATT, CDR2 SNEGSKA (reference sequence). Trimming removed 0 bases from V and 3 bases from J, with 12 bases in between. CDR3 sequence (DNA): TGCAGTGCTAGAGATCGGCACAGGGTCTACGAGCAGTACTTC. Its protein product is CSARDRHRVYEQYF.

This clonotype was detected only once. The chain uses TRBV11-2 and TRBJ1-1; TRBD1 is a possible D gene (6 bases). This CDR3 is built from 14 residues. Germline V CDR1 and CDR2: SGHAT, FQNNGV. The V and J ends lost 8 bases and 6 bases respectively, with 19 bases between them. CDR3 in amino acids: CASGKTGWRAEAFF. The CDR3 DNA reads TGTGCCAGCGGTAAAACAGGGTGGCGGGCTGAAGCTTTCTTT.

The chain couples TRBV7-9 to TRBJ1-1; possible D gene TRBD1, 5 bases. CDR1 and CDR2 (germline): SEHNR, FQNEAQ (reference sequence). Between the trimmed V and J ends, which lost 5 bases and 4 bases, there was a span of 8 bases. This CDR3 contains 12 residues. CDR3 coding DNA: TGTGCCAGCAGCCTAGACAGCACTGAAGCTTTCTTT. Encoded protein: CASSLDSTEAFF.

The V call is TRBV10-3, the J call TRBJ1-5, with D uncertain. This CDR3 has 13 residues. CDR1 is ENHRY, CDR2 SYGVKD, per germline. V lost 10 bases and J 3 bases, leaving 13 bases between the germline ends. CDR3 bases: TGTGCCACCTGTAGGGAGGCCAATCAGCCCCAGCATTTT. Its protein product is CATCREANQPQHF.

This clonotype showed up just a few times. J is TRBJ2-3 and V is TRBV7-2; possibly TRBD2 for D (6 bases). This CDR3 contains 13 residues. Trimming took 0 bases from V and 5 from J, leaving 6 bases between them. Germline V gene sequence: CDR1 SGHTA, CDR2 FQGNSA. The CDR3 DNA sequence: TGTGCCAGCAGCTTAGCGGGGGGAGATACGCAGTATTTT. This encodes CASSLAGGDTQYF.

The J gene is TRBJ2-3, the V gene TRBV3-1, with unresolved D. The germline V gene has CDR1 LGHDT and CDR2 YNNKEL (reference sequence). The germline V and J ends were trimmed by 8 bases and 0 bases, with 9 bases remaining between them. This CDR3 is built from 13 residues. The CDR3 is CASGGLSTDTQYF. Here the CDR3 DNA reads TGTGCCAGCGGCGGCCTTAGCACAGATACGCAGTATTTT.

The V call is TRBV5-5, the J call TRBJ1-2; D gene uncertain. Trimming shortened V by 4 bases and J by 0 bases, and 7 bases separated the two germline ends. Germline V gene sequence: CDR1 SGHKS, CDR2 YYEKEE (reference sequence). This CDR3 region has 13 residues. In DNA, the CDR3 is TGTGCCAGCAGCGGCGGGCCTAACTATGGCTACACCTTC. Translated: CASSGGPNYGYTF.

This clonotype was seen only a few times. This chain connects TRBV5-1 to TRBJ1-1; D is undetermined. V shed 5 bases and J shed 1 base, with 12 bases lying between them. Looked up from germline, CDR1 is SGHRS and CDR2 is YFSETQ. The CDR3 has 14 amino acids. This CDR3 reads CASRIQDPNTEAFF. The CDR3 DNA follows: TGCGCCAGCAGGATTCAGGACCCGAACACTGAAGCTTTCTTT.

Here the CDR3 DNA reads TGTGCCAGCAAGAGGGACGGTTACACTGAAGCTTTCTTT. Its translation is CASKRDGYTEAFF. The chain employs TRBV2 and TRBJ1-1, with D perhaps matching TRBD1 (5 bases). The CDR3 length is 13 residues. Per the germline V gene, CDR1 is SNHLY and CDR2 is FYNNEI. V gave up 7 bases and J gave up 3 bases, with 12 bases separating them.